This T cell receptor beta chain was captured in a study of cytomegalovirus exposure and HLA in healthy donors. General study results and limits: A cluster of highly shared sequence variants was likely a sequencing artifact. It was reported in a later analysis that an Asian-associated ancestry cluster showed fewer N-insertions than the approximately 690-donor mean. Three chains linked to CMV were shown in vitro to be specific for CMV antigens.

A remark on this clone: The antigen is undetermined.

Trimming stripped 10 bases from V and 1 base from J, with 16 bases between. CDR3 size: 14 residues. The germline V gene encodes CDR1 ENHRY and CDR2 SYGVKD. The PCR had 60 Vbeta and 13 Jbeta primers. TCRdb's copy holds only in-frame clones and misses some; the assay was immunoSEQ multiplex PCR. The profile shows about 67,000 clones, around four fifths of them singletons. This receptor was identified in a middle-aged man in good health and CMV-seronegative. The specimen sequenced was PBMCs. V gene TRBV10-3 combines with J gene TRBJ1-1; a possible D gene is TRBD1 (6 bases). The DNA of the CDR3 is TGTGCCACCTCCCTGGGGGGGGCGAACACTGAAGCTTTCTTT. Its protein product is CATSLGGANTEAFF.